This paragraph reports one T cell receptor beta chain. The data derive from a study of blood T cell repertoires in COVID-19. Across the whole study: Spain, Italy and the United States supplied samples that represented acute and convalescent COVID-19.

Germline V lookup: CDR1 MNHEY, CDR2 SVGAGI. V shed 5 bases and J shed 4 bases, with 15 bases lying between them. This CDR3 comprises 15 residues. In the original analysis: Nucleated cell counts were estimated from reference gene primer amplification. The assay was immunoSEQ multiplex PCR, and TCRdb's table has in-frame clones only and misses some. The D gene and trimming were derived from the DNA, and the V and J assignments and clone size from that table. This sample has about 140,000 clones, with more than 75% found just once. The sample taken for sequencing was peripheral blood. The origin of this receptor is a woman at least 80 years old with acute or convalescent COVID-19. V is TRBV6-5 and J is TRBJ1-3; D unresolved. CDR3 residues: CASSPRPRGGNTIYF. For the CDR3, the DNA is TGTGCCAGCAGTCCCCGGCCCCGGGGAGGAAACACCATATATTTT.